These 25 T cell receptor beta chains came from one sample sequenced in a study of cytomegalovirus exposure and HLA in healthy donors. Use of 60 Vbeta and 13 Jbeta primers characterized the PCR. The protocol was immunoSEQ multiplex PCR, while the TCRdb copy is restricted to in-frame clones and leaves out a portion. The sample carries tens of thousands of clones, over 70% recorded once. Source material: PBMCs. The receptors were gathered from a man aged 45-65 years in good health and CMV-seropositive.

The V and J genes are TRBV4-1 and TRBJ1-1, with TRBD1 matching over 7 bases. There are 12 residues in the CDR3. After removal of 2 bases from V and 6 bases from J, the junction contained 0 bases not matched to a gene. Germline CDR1 reads MGHRA; CDR2 reads YSYEKL. This chain's CDR3 is CASSQTGAEAFF. In nucleotides, the CDR3 is TGCGCCAGCAGCCAAACAGGGGCTGAAGCTTTCTTT.

This sequence joins TRBV11-2 and TRBJ2-1; TRBD2 matches at 12 bases. Germline values: CDR1 SGHAT, CDR2 FQNNGV. The length of the CDR3 is 16 residues. V dropped 5 bases and J dropped 5; count of bases not matched to a gene: 7. As DNA, the CDR3 is TGTGCCAGCAGCAAGCTAGCGGGAGGGCCCGACAATGAGCAGTTCTTC. Translated: CASSKLAGGPDNEQFF.

The chain combines TRBV14 with TRBJ2-7, with 7 bases that match TRBD2. The CDR3 length is 16 residues. Trimming at V came to 0 bases and at J to 2 bases, leaving 7 bases not matched to a gene. CDR1 is SGHDN, CDR2 FVKESK, per germline. For the CDR3, the DNA is TGTGCCAGCAGCCAAGATCGGGGACTAACGACCTACGAGCAGTACTTC. This codes for CASSQDRGLTTYEQYF.

This rearrangement joins TRBV5-1 to TRBJ2-3, with TRBD1 identical over 7 bases. The V segment lost 4 bases and the J segment 2 bases; nucleotides outside the gene matches: 7. Germline loops: CDR1 SGHRS, CDR2 YFSETQ. This CDR3 spans 15 amino acids. CDR3 residues: CASSLTGANTDTQYF. CDR3 in DNA: TGCGCCAGCAGCCTAACAGGGGCCAACACAGATACGCAGTATTTT. Together with reference TRBV5-1 and TRBJ2-3, the CDR3 gives the full variable domain: KAGVTQTPRYLIKTRGQQVTLSCSPISGHRSVSWYQQTPGQGLQFLFEYFSETQRNKGNFPGRFSGRQFSNSRSEMNVSTLELGDSALYLCASSLTGANTDTQYFGPGTRLTVL.

This rearrangement joins TRBV7-8 to TRBJ1-5; perhaps TRBD1 as D (5 bases). Trimming shortened V by 5 bases and J by 1 base, and 12 bases separated the two germline ends. The CDR3 extends over 15 amino acids. Germline lookup yields CDR1 SGHVS and CDR2 FQNEAQ. As DNA, the CDR3 is TGTGCCAGCAGCCCTGCGACAGAGAGCAATCAGCCCCAGCATTTT. Translating it yields CASSPATESNQPQHF. The full variable domain, completed using reference TRBV7-8 and TRBJ1-5, is GAGVSQSPRYKVAKRGQDVALRCDPISGHVSLFWYQQALGQGPEFLTYFQNEAQLDKSGLPSDRFFAERPEGSVSTLKIQRTQQEDSAVYLCASSPATESNQPQHFGDGTRLSIL.

The chain joins TRBV6-1 to TRBJ2-5, with TRBD2 identical over 11 bases. CDR1 is MNHNS, CDR2 SASEGT, per germline. After removal of 2 bases from V and 4 bases from J, the junction contained 9 bases not matched to a gene. The length of the CDR3 is 17 residues. CDR3 sequence reads: CASSENTSGRRGETQYF. As DNA, the CDR3 is TGTGCCAGCAGTGAAAATACTAGCGGGAGAAGAGGAGAGACCCAGTACTTC.

In this sample, this clone turned up once. This chain links TRBV5-1 with TRBJ1-4; D not resolved. Germline V lookup: CDR1 SGHRS, CDR2 YFSETQ. This CDR3 is built from 16 residues. Trimming stripped 0 bases from V and 4 bases from J, with 13 bases between. The CDR3 reads CASSLGPRGINEKLFF. Here the CDR3 DNA reads TGCGCCAGCAGCTTGGGCCCTCGGGGTATTAATGAAAAACTGTTTTTT.

The gene calls are TRBV14 and TRBJ2-1, with TRBD1 as a possible D gene (5 bases). The length of the CDR3 is 14 residues. Germline V lookup: CDR1 SGHDN, CDR2 FVKESK. V was shortened by 1 base and J by 12 bases, with 16 bases between the two germline ends. The DNA of the CDR3 is TGTGCCAGCAGCCAAGTCAATGAACAGGCTAGGCAGTTCTTC. This encodes CASSQVNEQARQFF.

This clone was seen only a few times. This rearrangement joins TRBV10-3 to TRBJ2-6, with D possibly matching TRBD1 (5 bases). The CDR3 is 16 amino acids. The germline V and J ends were trimmed by 2 bases and 2 bases, with 10 bases remaining between them. Looked up from germline, CDR1 is ENHRY and CDR2 is SYGVKD. The CDR3 DNA reads TGTGCCATCAGTGAGGCAGGGTTTACTGGGGCCAACGTCCTGACTTTC. Translation: CAISEAGFTGANVLTF.

Comments on this clone: Other DNA sequences in this sample translate to the same CDR3. The chain is built from TRBV27 and TRBJ2-3, with D maybe TRBD2 (6 bases). CDR1 MNHEY and CDR2 SMNVEV come from the germline V gene (reference sequence). This CDR3 contains 16 residues. V lost 6 bases and J 2 bases, leaving 18 bases between the germline ends. CDR3 bases: TGTGCCAGCAGCCAAAATAGCCGGGAGTTCACAGATACGCAGTATTTT. Amino acids: CASSQNSREFTDTQYF.

V and J are TRBV11-2 and TRBJ2-3, with D unresolved. V was cut by 1 base and J by 4 bases, with 3 bases left in between. The CDR3 contains 12 residues. Germline V CDR1 and CDR2: SGHAT, FQNNGV. CDR3 nucleotides: TGTGCCAGCAGCTTAGTAGCAGATACGCAGTATTTT. Its translation: CASSLVADTQYF.

V and J are TRBV4-1 and TRBJ2-5; possible D gene TRBD1, 6 bases. Germline CDR1 and CDR2: MGHRA and YSYEKL. CDR3 length equals 18 residues. V lost 0 bases and J lost 0, with 17 bases in between. This CDR3 reads CASSQENSGHYYQETQYF. As DNA, the CDR3 is TGCGCCAGCAGCCAAGAAAATTCGGGACACTACTACCAAGAGACCCAGTACTTC.

For this clone: An end of the junction does not agree with germline; a read error may underlie this. V gene TRBV7-9 combines with J gene TRBJ2-7; 8 bases align to TRBD2. This CDR3 is 12 amino acids long. The germline V gene has CDR1 SEHNR and CDR2 FQNEAQ (reference sequence). The CDR3 sequence is CSSSLTAGASLF. The CDR3 DNA follows: TGTTCCAGCAGCTTAACAGCGGGAGCCTCCCTATTC.

The chain has TRBV5-6 and TRBJ1-2; D is perhaps TRBD1 (5 bases). Germline V gene lookup returns CDR1 SGHDT and CDR2 YYEEEE. The CDR3 length is 14 residues. V shed 5 bases and J shed 4 bases, with 15 bases lying between them. The CDR3 loop reads CASRETGAAYGYTF. The CDR3 nucleotides read TGTGCCAGCAGGGAGACTGGGGCTGCCTATGGCTACACCTTC.

Here the CDR3 reads CASSNRLAGVDEQFF. As DNA, the CDR3 is TGTGCCAGCAGTAATCGACTAGCGGGAGTTGATGAGCAGTTCTTC. The rearrangement links TRBV27 to TRBJ2-1, with 12 nucleotides matching TRBD2. Looked up from germline, CDR1 is MNHEY and CDR2 is SMNVEV (reference sequence). The CDR3 length is 15 residues. V lost 5 bases, J lost 8 bases, and 7 bases stayed unmatched.

The chain is built from TRBV19 and TRBJ2-7, with a possible D match to TRBD2 (5 bases). V was trimmed by 5 bases and J by 2 bases, leaving 16 bases between them. The CDR3 length is 15 residues. Looked up from germline, CDR1 is LNHDA and CDR2 is SQIVND (reference sequence). The CDR3 sequence is CASSSSFGVTYEQYF. DNA of the CDR3: TGTGCCAGTAGTTCCAGTTTCGGGGTAACCTACGAGCAGTACTTC.

The chain joins TRBV7-3 to TRBJ2-3; D is perhaps TRBD2 (5 bases). The V end was cut by 3 bases, the J end by 2 bases, with 12 bases between. From germline, CDR1 is SGHTA and CDR2 FQGTGA. The CDR3 is made up of 15 amino acids. The CDR3 DNA follows: TGTGCCAGCAGCTTGGGTACTAGACCCACAGATACGCAGTATTTT. Encoded protein: CASSLGTRPTDTQYF.

The chain uses TRBV19 and TRBJ2-7, with 8 bases matching TRBD2. The ends lost 4 bases at V and 4 bases at J; junction bases unmatched: 9. This CDR3 comprises 15 residues. Germline V gene data show CDR1 as LNHDA and CDR2 as SQIVND (reference sequence). Written as DNA, the CDR3 is TGTGCCAGTAGTAACCCTCGGGGACTAGGATACGAGCAGTACTTC. As protein: CASSNPRGLGYEQYF.

The V and J genes are TRBV10-3 and TRBJ2-1; the D gene is possibly TRBD1 (5 bases). Germline V CDR1 and CDR2: ENHRY, SYGVKD. Trimming pared 3 bases from V and 0 bases from J, leaving 12 bases between. The CDR3 consists of 16 residues. The CDR3 nucleotides are TGTGCCATCAGTGACCCAGGGCTTCCCTCCTACAATGAGCAGTTCTTC. Amino acid sequence: CAISDPGLPSYNEQFF.

The chain links TRBV11-3 to TRBJ1-2, with TRBD1 identical over 12 bases. Trimming removed 0 bases from V and 4 bases from J; junction bases left unmatched: 15. This CDR3 is 20 amino acids long. Germline CDR1 SGHNT, CDR2 YENEEA. CDR3 region: CASSLERELGQGARSYGYTF. CDR3 in DNA: TGTGCCAGCAGCTTAGAAAGAGAGCTGGGACAGGGGGCTCGGAGCTATGGCTACACCTTC.

A note on this clone: One junction end does not reproduce the germline sequence, and a read error may be involved. V and J are TRBV7-9 and TRBJ2-2; perhaps TRBD1 as D (6 bases). This CDR3 has 15 amino acids. From germline, CDR1 is SEHNR and CDR2 FQNEAQ (reference sequence). The CDR3 is CSSSNYRVATGELFF. The CDR3 region has the DNA TGTTCCAGCAGCAATTACAGGGTGGCCACCGGGGAGCTGTTTTTT. Combining the CDR3 with reference TRBV7-9 and TRBJ2-2 gives the whole variable domain DTGVSQNPRHKITKRGQNVTFRCDPISEHNRLYWYRQTLGQGPEFLTYFQNEAQLEKSRLLSDRFSAERPKGSFSTLEIQRTEQGDSAMYLCSSSNYRVATGELFFGEGSRLTVL.

This chain links TRBV30 with TRBJ1-1; D not resolved. Trimming left V 2 bases short and J 7 bases short, with 8 bases between. The CDR3 loop spans 11 amino acids. The germline gives CDR1 GTSNPN, CDR2 SVGIG (reference sequence). CDR3 region: CAWSLAVEAFF. CDR3 DNA sequence: TGTGCCTGGAGTTTGGCGGTTGAAGCTTTCTTT.

The chain has TRBV30 and TRBJ2-1, with D perhaps TRBD2 (6 bases). The CDR3 extends over 13 amino acids. Germline V gene sequence: CDR1 GTSNPN, CDR2 SVGIG (reference sequence). Trimming removed 3 bases from V and 6 bases from J, with 12 bases in between. The CDR3 here is CAWRLLAFNEQFF. DNA for the CDR3: TGTGCCTGGAGATTACTAGCCTTCAATGAGCAGTTCTTC.

V is TRBV13 and J is TRBJ1-1; D is undetermined. This CDR3 has 13 amino acids. Looked up from germline, CDR1 is PRHDT and CDR2 is FYEKMQ (reference sequence). V was shortened by 5 bases and J by 6 bases, with 13 bases between the two germline ends. The CDR3 loop is CASSLPPRSEAFF. In DNA form, the CDR3 reads TGTGCCAGCAGCCTACCCCCTCGTTCTGAAGCTTTCTTT.

The chain combines TRBV7-2 with TRBJ2-1; 8 bases map to TRBD2. CDR1 is SGHTA, CDR2 FQGNSA, per germline. The CDR3 loop spans 15 amino acids. Trimming cost V 5 bases and J 8 bases; bases outside gene matches: 11. The CDR3, as DNA: TGTGCCAGCAGCCAACACCAGCGGGAGTCATATGAGCAGTTCTTC. Translated, it gives CASSQHQRESYEQFF.